This is a list of T cell receptor beta chains from one sample in a study of OX40 agonist ivuxolimab in advanced cancers. Assay: immunoSEQ multiplex PCR; the TCRdb copy retains only in-frame clones and omits some. The sample consists of 73,000 or so clones, roughly 86% of them appearing once. This specimen consisted of CD4+ or CD8+ T cells sorted from blood, obtained in a trial of the OX40 agonist ivuxolimab. The receptors were sampled from an adult with an advanced solid tumor such as melanoma, head and neck, liver or kidney cancer. The CDR3 runs from the conserved cysteine through the conserved F or W. The D gene is left open where the match is weak. The size field is filled for only some rows; it gives once, few, many or a size class.

clone_size	j_call	d_call	v_call	cdr3_nt	cdr3_aa
.	TRBJ1-5	TRBD1	TRBV29-1	TGCAGCGTAGTAGACAGGGCGAATCAGCCCCAGCATTTT	CSVVDRANQPQHF
.	TRBJ2-3	.	TRBV10-1	TGCGCCAGCAGTGAGTCTTTGACAGATACGCAGTATTTT	CASSESLTDTQYF
.	TRBJ1-4	TRBD1	TRBV28	TGTGCCAGCAGACCCCCGACAGGGGCCCGGGAACTGTTTTTT	CASRPPTGARELFF
once	TRBJ2-3	.	TRBV29-1	TGCAGCGTTCCTAGCAGGAGGCCGTATACGCAGTATTTT	CSVPSRRPYTQYF
.	TRBJ2-7	TRBD1	TRBV18	TGTGCCAGCTCACTTGGACAGGGGACCCACTACGAGCAGTACTTC	CASSLGQGTHYEQYF
few	TRBJ2-1	.	TRBV5-1	TGCGCCAGCAGCCCAACAGGCAACGACAATGAGCAGTTCTTC	CASSPTGNDNEQFF
.	TRBJ1-1	.	TRBV10-3	TGTGCCATCAGCCAGTCAATCAACACTGAAGCTTTCTTT	CAISQSINTEAFF
.	TRBJ1-5	.	TRBV5-4	TGTGCCAGCAGCCAAGAACTGGTTTACGGGGCTAGCAATCAGCCCCAGCATTTT	CASSQELVYGASNQPQHF
.	TRBJ2-5	TRBD2	TRBV7-2	TGTGCCAGCAGCCCAGGCGGAGTAGCGGGGGGCAGGGGGGAGACCCAGTACTTC	CASSPGGVAGGRGETQYF
.	TRBJ2-2	.	TRBV5-1	TGCGCCAGCGTCCGGGACGTGGCGACCGGGGAGCTGTTTTTT	CASVRDVATGELFF
.	TRBJ1-5	.	TRBV18	TGTGCCAGCTCACCGGATAGCAATCAGCCCCAGCATTTT	CASSPDSNQPQHF
.	TRBJ2-1	TRBD2	TRBV28	TGTGCCAGCAGCGTCGGGACTAGCGGAAACTACAATGAGCAGTTCTTC	CASSVGTSGNYNEQFF
.	TRBJ2-7	.	TRBV28	TGTGCCAGCAGCAAGGCGTACTCCTACGAGCAGTACTTC	CASSKAYSYEQYF
.	TRBJ1-3	.	TRBV10-2	TGCGCCAGCAGTGAGGCGGGGGCTTCTGGAAACACCATATATTTT	CASSEAGASGNTIYF
.	TRBJ1-4	.	TRBV19	TGTGCCAGTAGTATGGGACGGTGGGAAAAACTGTTTTTT	CASSMGRWEKLFF
.	TRBJ1-3	.	TRBV6-1	TGTGCCAGCAGTGTCCGTTGGGAGGGGAGCACCATATATTTT	CASSVRWEGSTIYF
.	TRBJ2-2	TRBD2	TRBV19	TGTGCCAGTAACCCGGGTCCGACTAGCGGGAGGTCATACACCGGGGAGCTGTTTTTT	CASNPGPTSGRSYTGELFF
.	TRBJ1-4	TRBD1	TRBV30	TGTGCCTGGAGCCTGGGACAGGGGAATGAAAAACTGTTTTTT	CAWSLGQGNEKLFF
.	TRBJ1-2	TRBD1	TRBV6-1	TGTGCCAGCAGTGAAACAGGGGACTATGGCTACACCTTC	CASSETGDYGYTF
few	TRBJ2-2	.	TRBV29-1	TGCAGCGTTGCCCGAGCCACCGGGGAGCTGTTTTTT	CSVARATGELFF
.	TRBJ2-7	.	TRBV5-1	TGCGCCAGCAGCTTGGGTGGGGGAACCTACGAGCAGTACTTC	CASSLGGGTYEQYF